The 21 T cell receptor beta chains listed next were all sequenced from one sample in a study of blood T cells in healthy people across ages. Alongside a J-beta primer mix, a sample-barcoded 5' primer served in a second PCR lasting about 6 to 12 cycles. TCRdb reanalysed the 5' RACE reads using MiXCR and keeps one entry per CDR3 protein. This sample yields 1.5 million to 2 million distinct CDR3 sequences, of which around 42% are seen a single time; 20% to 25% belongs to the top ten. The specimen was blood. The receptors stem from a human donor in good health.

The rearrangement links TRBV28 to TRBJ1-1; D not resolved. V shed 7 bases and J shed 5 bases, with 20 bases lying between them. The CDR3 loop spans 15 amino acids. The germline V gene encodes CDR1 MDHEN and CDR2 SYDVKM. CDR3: CASTSPLEERTEAFF. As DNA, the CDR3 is TGTGCCAGCACCTCTCCCCTCGAGGAGAGGACTGAAGCTTTCTTT.

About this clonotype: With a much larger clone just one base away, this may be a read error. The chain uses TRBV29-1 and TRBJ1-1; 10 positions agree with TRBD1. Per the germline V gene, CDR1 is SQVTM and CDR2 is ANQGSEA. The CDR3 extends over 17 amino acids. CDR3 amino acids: CSVEGLRQGATSTDAFF. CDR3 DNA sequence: TGCAGCGTTGAAGGCCTACGACAGGGGGCGACGAGTACTGATGCTTTCTTT.

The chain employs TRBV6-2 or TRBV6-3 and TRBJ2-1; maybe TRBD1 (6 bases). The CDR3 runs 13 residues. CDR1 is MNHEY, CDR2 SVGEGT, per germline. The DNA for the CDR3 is TGTGCTGCAGGGGACCGCTCCTACAATGAGCAGTTCTTC. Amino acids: CAAGDRSYNEQFF.

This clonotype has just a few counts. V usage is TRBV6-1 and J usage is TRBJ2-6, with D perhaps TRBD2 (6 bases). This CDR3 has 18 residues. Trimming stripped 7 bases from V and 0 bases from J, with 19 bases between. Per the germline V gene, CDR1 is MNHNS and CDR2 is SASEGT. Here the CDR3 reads CASNKQVRGSSGANVLTF. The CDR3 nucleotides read TGTGCCAGCAACAAACAGGTCCGGGGGAGCTCTGGGGCCAACGTCCTGACTTTC.

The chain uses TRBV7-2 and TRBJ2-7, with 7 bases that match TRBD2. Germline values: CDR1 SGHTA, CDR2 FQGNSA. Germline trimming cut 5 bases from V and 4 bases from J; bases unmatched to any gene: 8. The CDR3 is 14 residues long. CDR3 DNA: TGTGCCAGCAGCCCTAATAGGCGGGGGTACGAGCAGTACTTC. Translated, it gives CASSPNRRGYEQYF.

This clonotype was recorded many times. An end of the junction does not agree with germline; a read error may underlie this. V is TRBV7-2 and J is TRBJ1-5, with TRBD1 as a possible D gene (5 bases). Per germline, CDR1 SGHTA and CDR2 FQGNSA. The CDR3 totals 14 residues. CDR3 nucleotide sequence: TGCGCCAGCAGCTTGGGGCAGCCCAATCAGCCCCAGCATTTT. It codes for CASSLGQPNQPQHF.

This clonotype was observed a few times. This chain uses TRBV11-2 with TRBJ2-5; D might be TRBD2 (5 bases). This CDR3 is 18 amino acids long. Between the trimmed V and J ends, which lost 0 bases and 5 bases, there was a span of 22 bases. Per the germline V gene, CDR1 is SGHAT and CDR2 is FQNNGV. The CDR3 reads CASSLDIFGVHRWETQYF. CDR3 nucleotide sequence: TGTGCCAGCAGCTTAGATATTTTCGGGGTCCACCGGTGGGAGACCCAGTACTTC.

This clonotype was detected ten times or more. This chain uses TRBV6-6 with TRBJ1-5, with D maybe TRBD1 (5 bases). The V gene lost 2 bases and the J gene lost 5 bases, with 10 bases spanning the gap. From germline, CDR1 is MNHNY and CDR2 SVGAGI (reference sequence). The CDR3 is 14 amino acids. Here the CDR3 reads CASSYDGGDQPQHF. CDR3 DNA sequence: TGTGCCAGCAGTTACGATGGAGGGGATCAGCCCCAGCATTTT.

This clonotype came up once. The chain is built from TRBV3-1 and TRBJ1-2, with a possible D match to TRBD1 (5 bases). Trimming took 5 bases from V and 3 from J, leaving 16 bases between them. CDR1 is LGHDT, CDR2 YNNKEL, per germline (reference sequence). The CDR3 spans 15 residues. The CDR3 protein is CASSYRDWEHYGYTF. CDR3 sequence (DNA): TGTGCCAGCAGCTACCGGGACTGGGAACACTATGGCTACACCTTC.

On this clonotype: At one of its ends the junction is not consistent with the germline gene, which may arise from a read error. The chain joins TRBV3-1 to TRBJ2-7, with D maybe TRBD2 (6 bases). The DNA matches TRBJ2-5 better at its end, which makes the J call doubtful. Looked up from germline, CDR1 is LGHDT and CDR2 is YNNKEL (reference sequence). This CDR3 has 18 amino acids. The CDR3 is CTSSLNGRGGGPGETQYF. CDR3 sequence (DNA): TGTACCAGCAGCTTAAATGGTAGGGGAGGTGGACCTGGGGAGACCCAGTACTTC.

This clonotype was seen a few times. The CDR3 DNA follows: TGTGCCAGCAGCTTCCCTAAGAGAGAGACCCAGTACTTC. Residues: CASSFPKRETQYF. The V gene is TRBV7-8, the J gene TRBJ2-5; no clear D. Per the germline V gene, CDR1 is SGHVS and CDR2 is FQNEAQ. The CDR3 sequence is 13 residues long. Trimming removed 3 bases from V and 4 bases from J, with 9 bases in between.

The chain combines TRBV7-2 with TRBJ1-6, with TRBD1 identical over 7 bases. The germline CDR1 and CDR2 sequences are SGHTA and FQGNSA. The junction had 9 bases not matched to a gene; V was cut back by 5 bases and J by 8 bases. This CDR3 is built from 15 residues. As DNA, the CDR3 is TGTGCCAGCAGCCTCCCCCGGAGGGGGCATTCACCCCTCCACTTT. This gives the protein CASSLPRRGHSPLHF.

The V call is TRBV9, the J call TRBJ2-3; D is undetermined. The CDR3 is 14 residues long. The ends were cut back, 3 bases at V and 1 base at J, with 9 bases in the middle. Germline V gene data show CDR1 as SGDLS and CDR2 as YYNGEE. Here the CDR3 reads CASSASSGTDTQYF. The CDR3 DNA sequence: TGTGCCAGCAGCGCGTCCTCGGGCACAGATACGCAGTATTTT.

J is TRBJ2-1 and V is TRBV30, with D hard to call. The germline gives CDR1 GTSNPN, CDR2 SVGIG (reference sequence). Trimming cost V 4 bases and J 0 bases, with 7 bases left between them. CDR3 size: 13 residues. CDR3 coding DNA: TGTGCCTGGACCCCGAGCTCCTACAATGAGCAGTTCTTC. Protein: CAWTPSSYNEQFF. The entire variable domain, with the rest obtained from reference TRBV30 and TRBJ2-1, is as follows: SQTIHQWPATLVQPVGSPLSLECTVEGTSNPNLYWYRQAAGRGLQLLFYSVGIGQISSEVPQNLSASRPQDRQFILSSKKLLLSDSGFYLCAWTPSSYNEQFFGPGTRLTVL.

The DNA of the CDR3 is TGTGCCACCAGCAGAGATTTGGGGAGAGAGCATGGCTACACCTTC. The encoded protein is CATSRDLGREHGYTF. The genes are TRBV15 and TRBJ1-2; the D is unclear. V dropped 0 bases and J dropped 6 bases, with 14 bases sitting between them. Germline assignment: CDR1 LNHNV and CDR2 YYDKDF (reference sequence). The CDR3 has 15 amino acids.

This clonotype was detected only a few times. The DNA of the CDR3 is TGTGCCAGCAGCCAAGATTATAGGCAGGGAGTATCGACCGGGGAGCTGTTTTTT. As protein: CASSQDYRQGVSTGELFF. V usage is TRBV4-2 and J usage is TRBJ2-2; the D call may be TRBD1 or TRBD2 (5 bases each). The CDR3 covers 18 residues. The germline V gene has CDR1 LGHNA and CDR2 YNFKEQ. Trimming stripped 0 bases from V and 5 bases from J, with 19 bases between.

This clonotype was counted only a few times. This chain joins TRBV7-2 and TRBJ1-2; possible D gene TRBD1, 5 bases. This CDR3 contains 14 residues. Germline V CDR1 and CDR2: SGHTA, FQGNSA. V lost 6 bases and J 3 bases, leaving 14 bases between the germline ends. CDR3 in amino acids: CASRSGYSDYGYTF. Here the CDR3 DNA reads TGTGCCAGCAGATCAGGGTATAGCGACTATGGCTACACCTTC.

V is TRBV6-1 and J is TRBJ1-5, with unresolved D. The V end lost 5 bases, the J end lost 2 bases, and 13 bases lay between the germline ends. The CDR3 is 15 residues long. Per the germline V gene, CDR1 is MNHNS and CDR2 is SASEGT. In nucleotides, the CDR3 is TGTGCCAGCAGTTGGGAAAGGGTCGGCAATCAGCCCCAGCATTTT. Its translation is CASSWERVGNQPQHF.

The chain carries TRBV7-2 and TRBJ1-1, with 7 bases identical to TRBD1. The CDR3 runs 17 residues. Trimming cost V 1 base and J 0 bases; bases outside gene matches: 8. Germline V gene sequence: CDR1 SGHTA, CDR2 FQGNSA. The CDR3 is CASSLGGMGQLNTEAFF. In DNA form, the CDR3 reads TGTGCCAGCAGCTTAGGGGGAATGGGACAGTTGAACACTGAAGCTTTCTTT. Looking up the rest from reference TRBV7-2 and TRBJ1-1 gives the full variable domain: GAGVSQSPSNKVTEKGKDVELRCDPISGHTALYWYRQSLGQGLEFLIYFQGNSAPDKSGLPSDRFSAERTGGSVSTLTIQRTQQEDSAVYLCASSLGGMGQLNTEAFFGQGTRLTVV.

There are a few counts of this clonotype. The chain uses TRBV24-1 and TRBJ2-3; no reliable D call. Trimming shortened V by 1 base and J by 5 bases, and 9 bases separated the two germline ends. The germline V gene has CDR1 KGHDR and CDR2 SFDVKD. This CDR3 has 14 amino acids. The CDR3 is CATSDLQHGDTQYF. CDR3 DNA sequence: TGTGCCACCAGTGATTTACAACACGGAGATACGCAGTATTTT.

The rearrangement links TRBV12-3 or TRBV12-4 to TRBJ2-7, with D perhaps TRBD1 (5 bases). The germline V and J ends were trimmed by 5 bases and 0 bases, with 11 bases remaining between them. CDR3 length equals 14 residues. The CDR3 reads CASSTTDISYEQYF. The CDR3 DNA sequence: TGTGCCAGCAGTACGACAGACATCTCCTACGAGCAGTACTTC.